Listed below are T cell receptor beta chains from one sample, sequenced in a study of radiotherapy plus CTLA-4 blockade in lung cancer. Using immunoSEQ multiplex PCR, the repertoire was profiled, and TCRdb retains in-frame clones only, with some absent. The sample has 45,000 or so clones; around 69% are singletons. The source material was peripheral blood, sampled from a patient treated with radiotherapy plus ipilimumab. The receptors shown here come from a human donor with non-small cell lung cancer who had stable disease on radiotherapy plus ipilimumab. The CDR3 runs from the conserved cysteine through the conserved F or W. A D gene is named only where the DNA matches it firmly. For some rows the clone size is stated as once, few or many, or as a class when expanded; others skip it.

j_call | v_call | clone_size | d_call | cdr3_nt | cdr3_aa
TRBJ1-4 | TRBV10-3 | - | TRBD1 | TGTGCCATCAGTGATCCGGAGGGGACAGGGTACGAAAAACTGTTTTTT | CAISDPEGTGYEKLFF
TRBJ1-1 | TRBV6-1 | few | TRBD1 | TGTGCCAGCACCGTCACTTTACAGGGGGAAGCTTTCTTT | CASTVTLQGEAFF
TRBJ1-2 | TRBV7-9 | - | TRBD1 | TGTGCCAGCAGCCCGCCGGGACAGACCCTAGGCTACACCTTC | CASSPPGQTLGYTF
TRBJ1-6 | TRBV6-4 | - | - | TGTGCCAGCAGCCAAGAAGGCAGGGGAACAAATTCACCCCTCCACTTT | CASSQEGRGTNSPLHF
TRBJ2-2 | TRBV19 | - | TRBD1 | TGTGCCAGCCGACAGGGAGCTTTCACCGGGGAGCTGTTTTTT | CASRQGAFTGELFF
TRBJ1-6 | TRBV28 | - | TRBD1 | TGTGCCAGCAGTTTATGGTCGACAGGGATTAGTAATTCACCCCTCCACTTT | CASSLWSTGISNSPLHF
TRBJ2-1 | TRBV5-8 | few | - | TGTGCCAGCAGCTTGTATAAGCGGGCGGGGAATGAGCAGTTCTTC | CASSLYKRAGNEQFF
TRBJ2-3 | TRBV11-2 | - | TRBD1 | TGTGCCAGCAGCTCATACAGGGGCAGCACAGATACGCAGTATTTT | CASSSYRGSTDTQYF
TRBJ1-1 | TRBV7-8 | - | - | TGTGCCAGCAGCCCTGATGGACGGACCATGAACACTGAAGCTTTCTTT | CASSPDGRTMNTEAFF
TRBJ2-3 | TRBV11-3 | - | - | TGTGCCAGCAGCTTAGTCGGGGGAAGCACAGATACGCAGTATTTT | CASSLVGGSTDTQYF
TRBJ1-1 | TRBV27 | - | - | TGTGCCAGCAGTTTGGGAGGGAACACTGAAGCTTTCTTT | CASSLGGNTEAFF
TRBJ1-1 | TRBV7-9 | - | - | TGTGCCAGCAGCTTCCCCGTGGGCACTGAAGCTTTCTTT | CASSFPVGTEAFF